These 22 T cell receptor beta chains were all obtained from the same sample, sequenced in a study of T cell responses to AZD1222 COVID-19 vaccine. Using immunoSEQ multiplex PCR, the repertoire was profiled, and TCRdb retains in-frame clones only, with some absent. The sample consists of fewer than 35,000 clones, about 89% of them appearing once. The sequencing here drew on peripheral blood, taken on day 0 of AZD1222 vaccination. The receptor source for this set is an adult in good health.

CDR3 nucleotides: TGTGCCAGCACCGAGAGGGATTTTGGCTATGGCTACACCTTC. Translating gives CASTERDFGYGYTF. The V and J genes are TRBV2 and TRBJ1-2; D unclear. The CDR3 is made up of 14 amino acids. Germline values: CDR1 SNHLY, CDR2 FYNNEI. The V and J ends lost 7 bases and 4 bases respectively, with 16 bases between them.

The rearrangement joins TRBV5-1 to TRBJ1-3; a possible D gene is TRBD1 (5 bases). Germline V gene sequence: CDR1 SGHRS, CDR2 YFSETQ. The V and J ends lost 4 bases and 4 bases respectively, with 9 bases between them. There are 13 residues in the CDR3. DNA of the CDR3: TGCGCCAGCAGCGTAGGGACGGGAAACACCATATATTTT. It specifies CASSVGTGNTIYF. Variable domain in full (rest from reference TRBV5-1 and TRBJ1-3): KAGVTQTPRYLIKTRGQQVTLSCSPISGHRSVSWYQQTPGQGLQFLFEYFSETQRNKGNFPGRFSGRQFSNSRSEMNVSTLELGDSALYLCASSVGTGNTIYFGEGSWLTVV.

CDR3 nucleotides: TGTGCCAGCAGCCCGAATACCGGGACAGGGAAGCCCATATATTTT. Translation gives CASSPNTGTGKPIYF. The chain employs TRBV7-2 and TRBJ1-3; 9 bases line up with TRBD1. V lost 5 bases, J lost 11 bases, and 13 bases stayed unmatched. CDR1 is SGHTA, CDR2 FQGNSA, per germline. The CDR3 is made up of 15 amino acids.

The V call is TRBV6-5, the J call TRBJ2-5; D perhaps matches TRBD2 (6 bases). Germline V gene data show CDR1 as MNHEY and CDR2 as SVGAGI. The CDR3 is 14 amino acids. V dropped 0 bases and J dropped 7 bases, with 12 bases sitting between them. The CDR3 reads CASSYSPGGRTQYF. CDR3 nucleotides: TGTGCCAGCAGTTACTCGCCTGGGGGGAGGACCCAGTACTTC.

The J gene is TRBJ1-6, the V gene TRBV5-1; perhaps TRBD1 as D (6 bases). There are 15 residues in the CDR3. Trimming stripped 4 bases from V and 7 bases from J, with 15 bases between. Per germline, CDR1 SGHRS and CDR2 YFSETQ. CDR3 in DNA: TGCGCCAGCAGCCCTACCACAGGGTCGAATTCACCCCTCCACTTT. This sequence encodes CASSPTTGSNSPLHF. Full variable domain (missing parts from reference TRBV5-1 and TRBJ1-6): KAGVTQTPRYLIKTRGQQVTLSCSPISGHRSVSWYQQTPGQGLQFLFEYFSETQRNKGNFPGRFSGRQFSNSRSEMNVSTLELGDSALYLCASSPTTGSNSPLHFGNGTRLTVT.

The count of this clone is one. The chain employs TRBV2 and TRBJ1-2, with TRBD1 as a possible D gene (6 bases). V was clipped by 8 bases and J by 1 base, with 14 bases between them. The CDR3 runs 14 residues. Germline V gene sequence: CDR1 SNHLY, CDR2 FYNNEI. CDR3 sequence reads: CASEGGGGNYGYTF. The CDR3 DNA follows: TGTGCCAGCGAGGGCGGGGGCGGTAACTATGGCTACACCTTC.

CDR3 sequence (DNA): TGCGCCAGCAGCTTGGTCGCGGGGGCACTCTACGAGCAGTACTTC. It yields the protein CASSLVAGALYEQYF. The J gene is TRBJ2-7, the V gene TRBV5-1, with D possibly matching TRBD2 (7 bases). The CDR3 runs 15 residues. V shed 0 bases and J shed 3 bases, with 13 bases lying between them. Per the germline V gene, CDR1 is SGHRS and CDR2 is YFSETQ.

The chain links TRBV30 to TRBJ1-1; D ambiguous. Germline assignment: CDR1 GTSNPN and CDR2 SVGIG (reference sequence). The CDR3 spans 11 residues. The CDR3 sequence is CALEDRPEAFF. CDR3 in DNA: TGTGCTCTGGAAGACCGGCCTGAAGCTTTCTTT.

The CDR3 coding sequence is TGCGCCAGCAGCAGACAGGGCTCCTACGAGCAGTACTTC. This translates into CASSRQGSYEQYF. The J gene is TRBJ2-7, the V gene TRBV10-1; the match to TRBD1 covers 7 bases. With V trimmed by 6 bases and J by 0 bases, 2 bases remained unmatched. CDR3 length equals 13 residues. Germline CDR1 WNHNN, CDR2 SYGVQD (reference sequence).

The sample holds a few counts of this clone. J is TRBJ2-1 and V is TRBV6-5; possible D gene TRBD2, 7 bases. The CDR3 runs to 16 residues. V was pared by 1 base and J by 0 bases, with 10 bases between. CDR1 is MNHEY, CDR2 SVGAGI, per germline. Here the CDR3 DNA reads TGTGCCAGCAGTTACTTTGGGGGGGCCTCCTACAATGAGCAGTTCTTC. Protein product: CASSYFGGASYNEQFF.

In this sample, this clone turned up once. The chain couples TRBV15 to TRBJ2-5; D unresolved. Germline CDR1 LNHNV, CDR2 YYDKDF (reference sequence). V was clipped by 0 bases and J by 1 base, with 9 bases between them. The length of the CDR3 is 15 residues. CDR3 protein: CATSRDRNSQETQYF. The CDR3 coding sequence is TGTGCCACCAGCAGAGATAGGAACAGCCAAGAGACCCAGTACTTC.

The CDR3, as DNA: TGTGCCAGCAGCTTAGCTTGGGGGAGCGACTATGGCTACACCTTC. This translates into CASSLAWGSDYGYTF. This chain uses TRBV7-2 with TRBJ1-2, with a possible D match to TRBD1 (5 bases). This CDR3 comprises 15 residues. Germline-derived CDR1 and CDR2 are SGHTA and FQGNSA. Deletions cut 0 bases from V and 3 bases from J, with 11 bases between.

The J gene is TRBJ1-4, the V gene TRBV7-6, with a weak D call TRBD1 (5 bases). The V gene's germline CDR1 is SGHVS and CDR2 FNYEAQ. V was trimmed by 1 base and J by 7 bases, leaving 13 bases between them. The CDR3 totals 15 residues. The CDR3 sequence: CASSLGPGGGEKLFF. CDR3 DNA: TGTGCCAGCAGCTTAGGGCCGGGTGGGGGTGAAAAACTGTTTTTT.

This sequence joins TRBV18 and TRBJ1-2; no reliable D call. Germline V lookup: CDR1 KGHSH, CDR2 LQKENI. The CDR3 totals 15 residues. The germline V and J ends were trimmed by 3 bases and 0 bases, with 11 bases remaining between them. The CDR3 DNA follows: TGTGCCAGCTCACCCGGACGGACTTCTAACTATGGCTACACCTTC. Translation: CASSPGRTSNYGYTF.

The CDR3 DNA follows: TGTGCCAGCAGCCCCGGACAGGGAAGGTTTAGCAATCAGCCCCAGCATTTT. Residues: CASSPGQGRFSNQPQHF. The rearrangement links TRBV7-2 to TRBJ1-5; 8 bases match TRBD1. Germline V gene sequence: CDR1 SGHTA, CDR2 FQGNSA. V gave up 5 bases and J gave up 0 bases; unmatched junction bases: 9. The CDR3 has 17 amino acids.

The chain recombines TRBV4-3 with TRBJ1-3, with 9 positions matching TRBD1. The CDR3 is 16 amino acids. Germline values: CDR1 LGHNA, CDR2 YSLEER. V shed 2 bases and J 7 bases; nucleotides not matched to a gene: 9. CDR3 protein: CASSQTLRTGANTIYF. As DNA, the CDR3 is TGCGCCAGCAGCCAAACCCTTAGGACAGGGGCGAACACCATATATTTT.

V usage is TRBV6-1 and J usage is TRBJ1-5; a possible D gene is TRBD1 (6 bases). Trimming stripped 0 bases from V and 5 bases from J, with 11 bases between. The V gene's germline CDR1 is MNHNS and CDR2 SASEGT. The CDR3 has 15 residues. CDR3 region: CASSEAGGGHQPQHF. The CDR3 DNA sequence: TGTGCCAGCAGTGAAGCGGGAGGGGGGCATCAGCCCCAGCATTTT.

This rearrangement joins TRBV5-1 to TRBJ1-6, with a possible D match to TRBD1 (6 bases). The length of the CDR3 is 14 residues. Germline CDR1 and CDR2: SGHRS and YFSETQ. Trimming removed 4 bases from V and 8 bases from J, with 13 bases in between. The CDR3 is CASSGQFRDSPLHF. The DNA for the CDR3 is TGCGCCAGCAGCGGACAGTTTCGTGATTCACCCCTCCACTTT.

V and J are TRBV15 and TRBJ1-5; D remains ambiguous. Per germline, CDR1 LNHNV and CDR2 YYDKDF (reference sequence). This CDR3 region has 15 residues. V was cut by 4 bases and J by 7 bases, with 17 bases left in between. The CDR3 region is CATSIGSADLQPQHF. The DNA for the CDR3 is TGTGCCACCAGCATCGGGTCCGCGGATCTCCAGCCCCAGCATTTT.

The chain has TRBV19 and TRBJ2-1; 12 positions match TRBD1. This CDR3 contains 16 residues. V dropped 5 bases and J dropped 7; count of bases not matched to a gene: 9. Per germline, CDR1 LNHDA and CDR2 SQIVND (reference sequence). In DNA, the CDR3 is TGTGCCAGTAGTTTTACGGGACAGGGGGCTTGGAATGAGCAGTTCTTC. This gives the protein CASSFTGQGAWNEQFF.

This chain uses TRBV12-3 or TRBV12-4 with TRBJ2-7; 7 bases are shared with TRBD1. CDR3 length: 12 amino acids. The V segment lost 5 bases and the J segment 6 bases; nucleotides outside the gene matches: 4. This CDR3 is CASSKTGFEQYF. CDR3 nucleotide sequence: TGTGCCAGCAGTAAGACAGGGTTCGAGCAGTACTTC.

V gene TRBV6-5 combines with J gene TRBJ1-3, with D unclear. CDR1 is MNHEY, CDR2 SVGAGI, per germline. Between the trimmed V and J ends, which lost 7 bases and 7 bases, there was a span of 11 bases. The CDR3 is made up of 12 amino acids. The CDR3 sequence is CASTPAGNTIYF. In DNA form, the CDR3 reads TGTGCCAGCACCCCTGCGGGGAACACCATATATTTT.